Listed below are T cell receptor beta chains from one sample, sequenced in a study of identical twins. MiXCR, applied by TCRdb to the 5' RACE reads, yields one record per CDR3 protein. Of more than 400,000 distinct CDR3 sequences listed, nearly 15% were seen once; the top ten hold roughly 0.44%. The sample also formed part of further work on yellow fever vaccine responses in identical twins.

The specimen was CD4+ T cells sorted from blood. These receptors originate from a woman under 30 in good health. CDR3s leave out the opening cysteine and the closing phenylalanine or tryptophan. The D gene is left open where the match is weak. The listing skips clone size in some rows; elsewhere it reads once, few, many or a size class.

D	J	V	size	CDR3
TRBD2	TRBJ2-3	TRBV7-3	few	ASSFFGTSGEFGTDTQY
TRBD2	TRBJ2-3	TRBV20-1	few	SANVRAGADTQY
NA	TRBJ2-4	TRBV11-1	few	ASSKGGRVRSGSAKNIQY
TRBD1	TRBJ2-2	TRBV24-1	NA	ATSAPSFGLQGTGELF
TRBD2	TRBJ2-3	TRBV6-1	NA	ASSGLAVTDTQY
NA	TRBJ2-3	TRBV10-3	few	ASSASGERRYWY
TRBD2	TRBJ2-5	TRBV3-1	few	ASSPPGLAGGLKETQY
NA	TRBJ2-3	TRBV3-1	few	ASSPGHRTDTQY
NA	TRBJ2-7	TRBV5-1	NA	ASSLWGDYEQY
NA	TRBJ2-7	TRBV5-1	few	ASSPAGTSYEQY
NA	TRBJ2-3	TRBV12-3/TRBV12-4	few	ASNTAGMADTQY
TRBD1	TRBJ1-5	TRBV7-9	few	ASSRTGPSNQPQH
NA	TRBJ2-5	TRBV5-6	NA	ASSAYGGGETQY
TRBD1	TRBJ2-4	TRBV18	NA	ASSPNRGGQNIQY
TRBD2	TRBJ2-3	TRBV7-2	NA	ASSPYFVSGRAQY
TRBD1	TRBJ2-7	TRBV11-2	few	ASSVRDRGYEQY
TRBD2	TRBJ2-7	TRBV2	few	ASSVAGLYEQY
TRBD2	TRBJ2-1	TRBV7-2	NA	ASSWTSGGGNEQF
NA	TRBJ2-1	TRBV10-3	NA	AISESTQVGEQF
NA	TRBJ1-1	TRBV3-1	NA	ASSQELREAF
NA	TRBJ1-6	TRBV10-3	few	AIRGVNSPLH
NA	TRBJ2-7	TRBV28	NA	ASSPVLYEQY
NA	TRBJ2-4	TRBV12-3/TRBV12-4	NA	ASSFSGAGFKNIQY
NA	TRBJ1-6	TRBV6-1	few	ASRQGVGSPLH
TRBD1	TRBJ1-1	TRBV5-1	few	ASSGDSSNTEAF
TRBD1	TRBJ2-3	TRBV29-1	NA	SVDSDRVTDTQY
TRBD1	TRBJ2-5	TRBV20-1	few	SETRQGSKETQY
NA	TRBJ2-3	TRBV24-1	few	ATGRQFTDTQY
TRBD2	TRBJ2-7	TRBV7-9	few	ASSLPRTSGTYEQY
NA	TRBJ2-2	TRBV20-1	many	SARETGSSTGELF
NA	TRBJ2-1	TRBV2	NA	ASRTRVAGGIYNEQF
NA	TRBJ1-6	TRBV20-1	few	SASELVQGYSPLH
NA	TRBJ1-1	TRBV24-1	NA	ATSDLQQETTEAF
NA	TRBJ2-7	TRBV5-1	few	ASSLAGGQPIYEQY
TRBD2	TRBJ2-1	TRBV29-1	NA	RFGLAGVINEQF
NA	TRBJ2-2	TRBV18	few	ASSQPGLSTGELF
NA	TRBJ1-1	TRBV7-6	few	ASSLRGGQSEAF
NA	TRBJ2-2	TRBV3-1	few	ASSRQSGLINTGELF
TRBD1	TRBJ1-2	TRBV3-1	few	ASSQRGTGGDGYT
NA	TRBJ2-7	TRBV12-3/TRBV12-4	few	ASSSTAPEQY
NA	TRBJ2-1	TRBV2	few	ASTREAGSYNEQF
NA	TRBJ2-6	TRBV5-6	NA	ASSPLQGTTSGANVLT
TRBD1	TRBJ2-3	TRBV10-1	few	ASSEPRTGADTQY
TRBD2	TRBJ2-3	TRBV6-1	once	ASRPGTSGHGGDTQY
NA	TRBJ2-2	TRBV20-1	few	SAGRGVGTGELF
NA	TRBJ1-4	TRBV6-1	NA	ASSRFVGAKEKLF